The next 23 T cell receptor beta chains were all read from a single sample in a study of CD8+CD57+ T cells in acquired aplastic anemia. It was genomic DNA that served as the template for profiling TCR beta VDJ and CDR3. TCRdb re-called the reads through MiXCR, storing one row per CDR3 protein. This sample has about 98,000 distinct CDR3 sequences, with 55% to 80% found just once. Patients selected for sequencing had displayed CD8+CD57+ cell expansion by flow cytometry. Material for sequencing was sorted CD4+, CD8+, or CD8+CD57+ T cells (not recorded which) from PBMCs. Receptors were obtained from a human donor with aplastic anemia.

This chain uses TRBV5-1 with TRBJ2-7; D is unclear. Germline V gene data show CDR1 as SGHRS and CDR2 as YFSETQ. V was trimmed by 0 bases and J by 3 bases, leaving 7 bases between them. The CDR3 sequence is 13 residues long. The CDR3 DNA sequence: TGCGCCAGCAGCTTGGCCATGGGCTACGAGCAGTACTTC. This codes for CASSLAMGYEQYF.

The chain uses TRBV2 and TRBJ1-6; 9 bases line up with TRBD1. This CDR3 has 15 residues. From germline, CDR1 is SNHLY and CDR2 FYNNEI. The V segment lost 7 bases and the J segment 7 bases; nucleotides outside the gene matches: 8. The DNA for the CDR3 is TGTGCCAGCACGGGACAGGGCCGGCTAAATTCACCCCTCCACTTT. Its protein product is CASTGQGRLNSPLHF.

The count of this clonotype is one. The rearrangement links TRBV29-1 to TRBJ2-1; no definite D call. Between the trimmed V and J ends, which lost 7 bases and 0 bases, there was a span of 10 bases. Germline CDR1 SQVTM, CDR2 ANQGSEA. The CDR3 length is 13 residues. The CDR3 DNA sequence: TGCAGCGGACGCTCGAGCTCCTACAATGAGCAGTTCTTC. Amino acid sequence: CSGRSSSYNEQFF.

In this sample, this clonotype turned up once. The rearrangement uses TRBV2 and TRBJ1-1; D not certain. The germline gives CDR1 SNHLY, CDR2 FYNNEI. The CDR3 runs to 14 residues. Between the trimmed V and J ends, which lost 2 bases and 0 bases, there was a span of 7 bases. CDR3 DNA: TGTGCCAGCAGTGAAAGTGTTATGAACACTGAAGCTTTCTTT. It specifies CASSESVMNTEAFF.

The chain carries TRBV20-1 and TRBJ2-3, with D perhaps assigned TRBD1 or TRBD2 (6 bases each). There are 14 residues in the CDR3. Per germline, CDR1 DFQATT and CDR2 SNEGSKA (reference sequence). V was shortened by 2 bases and J by 0 bases, with 9 bases between the two germline ends. The CDR3 nucleotides are TGCAGTGCTAGACGCGGGACAAGCACAGATACGCAGTATTTT. Translating gives CSARRGTSTDTQYF.

The V call is TRBV29-1, the J call TRBJ2-3; 9 bases are shared with TRBD1. The CDR3 runs to 16 residues. Trimming removed 6 bases from V and 0 bases from J; junction bases left unmatched: 10. Germline-derived CDR1 and CDR2 are SQVTM and ANQGSEA. In DNA form, the CDR3 reads TGCAGCGTGGCCGGGACAGGGACTTCTAGCACAGATACGCAGTATTTT. Amino acid sequence: CSVAGTGTSSTDTQYF.

The table lists this clonotype with a few counts. The chain joins TRBV25-1 to TRBJ2-7; 8 nucleotides match TRBD1. Losses at the gene ends were 8 bases for V and 1 base for J; bases not matched to a gene: 10. CDR3 length: 15 amino acids. CDR1 is MGHDK and CDR2 is SYGVNS in the germline V gene. CDR3 sequence reads: CASSPGNRGSYEQYF. Written as DNA, the CDR3 is TGTGCCAGCTCTCCTGGGAACAGGGGGTCCTACGAGCAGTACTTC.

This clonotype was recorded many times. The V call is TRBV19, the J call TRBJ1-2, with D possibly being TRBD1 (5 bases). This CDR3 has 16 residues. The germline V gene encodes CDR1 LNHDA and CDR2 SQIVND (reference sequence). Trimming took off 6 bases at V and 1 base at J, with 18 bases between the two ends. In DNA, the CDR3 is TGTGCCAGTAGCAACCAGGGACGGGGGATTAACTATGGCTACACCTTC. It is translated as CASSNQGRGINYGYTF.

This clonotype was recorded a few times. The chain couples TRBV10-3 to TRBJ2-5; TRBD1 is a possible D gene (6 bases). CDR1 and CDR2 from the germline V gene are ENHRY and SYGVKD. V was pared by 6 bases and J by 0 bases, with 11 bases between. The CDR3 totals 14 residues. The CDR3 DNA sequence: TGTGCCATCAGGAAGGACAGCAACCAAGAGACCCAGTACTTC. Amino acids: CAIRKDSNQETQYF.

V is TRBV20-1 and J is TRBJ1-5, with a possible D match to TRBD1 (6 bases). Germline values: CDR1 DFQATT, CDR2 SNEGSKA (reference sequence). The CDR3 runs 15 residues. The ends were cut back, 3 bases at V and 1 base at J, with 13 bases in the middle. The CDR3 DNA reads as TGCAGTGCTAGGGGGGCGGGGGACAGCAATCAGCCCCAGCATTTT. As protein: CSARGAGDSNQPQHF.

This clonotype has just one count. The chain couples TRBV5-1 to TRBJ1-6; D is possibly TRBD1 (5 bases). The V and J ends lost 2 bases and 7 bases respectively, with 13 bases between them. Germline loops: CDR1 SGHRS, CDR2 YFSETQ. The CDR3 length is 15 residues. CDR3 residues: CASSLGVSLNSPLHF. In DNA, the CDR3 is TGCGCCAGCAGCTTAGGGGTCAGCCTCAATTCACCCCTCCACTTT.

This clonotype was picked up a small number of times. This rearrangement joins TRBV7-3 to TRBJ2-1; no clear D gene. CDR3 size: 13 residues. Per the germline V gene, CDR1 is SGHTA and CDR2 is FQGTGA. Trimming removed 5 bases at V and 7 bases at J, with 12 bases between. For the CDR3, the DNA is TGTGCCAGCAGCCGAACGCAAGGGAATGAGCAGTTCTTC. Translation: CASSRTQGNEQFF. The full variable domain, in which reference TRBV7-3 and TRBJ2-1 provide the parts outside the CDR3, is GAGVSQTPSNKVTEKGKYVELRCDPISGHTALYWYRQSLGQGPEFLIYFQGTGAADDSGLPNDRFFAVRPEGSVSTLKIQRTERGDSAVYLCASSRTQGNEQFFGPGTRLTVL.

The chain is built from TRBV2 and TRBJ2-2; TRBD1 agrees at 7 bases. The length of the CDR3 is 16 residues. J lost 0 bases, V lost 5 bases, and 6 bases had no gene match. Germline V gene sequence: CDR1 SNHLY, CDR2 FYNNEI. CDR3 DNA sequence: TGTGCCAGCAGTTTAGGGGGCAGCGCGAACACCGGGGAGCTGTTTTTT. Translating gives CASSLGGSANTGELFF.

This sequence joins TRBV20-1 and TRBJ2-5, with TRBD2 as a possible D gene (6 bases). The CDR3 length is 13 residues. The V gene's germline CDR1 is DFQATT and CDR2 SNEGSKA (reference sequence). Trimming cost V 3 bases and J 4 bases, with 12 bases left between them. Written as DNA, the CDR3 is TGCAGTGCTAGCGGGAGTCAAGGAGAGACCCAGTACTTC. The encoded protein is CSASGSQGETQYF.

This clonotype was detected only once. The gene calls are TRBV2 and TRBJ1-1; no firm D call. This CDR3 has 14 amino acids. Trimming took off 5 bases at V and 0 bases at J, with 10 bases between the two ends. Germline assignment: CDR1 SNHLY and CDR2 FYNNEI. The CDR3 here is CASSKNTLNTEAFF. The CDR3 DNA reads TGTGCCAGCAGTAAAAACACCTTGAACACTGAAGCTTTCTTT. The full variable domain, its missing parts supplied by reference TRBV2 and TRBJ1-1, is EPEVTQTPSHQVTQMGQEVILRCVPISNHLYFYWYRQILGQKVEFLVSFYNNEISEKSEIFDDQFSVERPDGSNFTLKIRSTKLEDSAMYFCASSKNTLNTEAFFGQGTRLTVV.

V and J are TRBV20-1 and TRBJ2-1, with TRBD2 matching over 13 bases. Trimming took 6 bases from V and 4 from J; bases not matched to a gene: 9. Germline V gene sequence: CDR1 DFQATT, CDR2 SNEGSKA (reference sequence). The length of the CDR3 is 16 residues. CDR3 bases: TGCAGTGCAAAAGGACTAGCGGGAGTGACGTACAATGAGCAGTTCTTC. It translates to CSAKGLAGVTYNEQFF.

This chain uses TRBV20-1 with TRBJ2-5, with D hard to call. CDR1 is DFQATT and CDR2 is SNEGSKA in the germline V gene (reference sequence). The V gene lost 6 bases and the J gene lost 2 bases, with 19 bases spanning the gap. CDR3 length equals 15 residues. The CDR3 DNA follows: TGCAGTGCCACGACCCGGGCTGGTATGCAAGAGACCCAGTACTTC. The encoded protein is CSATTRAGMQETQYF.

The V gene is TRBV2, the J gene TRBJ1-3, with D unclear. Germline V gives CDR1 SNHLY, CDR2 FYNNEI. This CDR3 has 12 amino acids. Trimming took 7 bases from V and 4 from J, leaving 8 bases between them. CDR3 DNA sequence: TGTGCCAGCAAAATAACCGGAAACACCATATATTTT. The encoded protein is CASKITGNTIYF.

This chain joins TRBV11-1 and TRBJ1-1, with D unclear. Germline CDR1 and CDR2: SGHAT and FQDESV (reference sequence). The CDR3 consists of 12 residues. Trimming removed 6 bases from V and 5 bases from J, with 10 bases in between. CDR3 in amino acids: CASREWETEAFF. The CDR3, as DNA: TGTGCCAGCAGAGAGTGGGAGACTGAAGCTTTCTTT.

This clonotype was recorded at least ten times. The genes are TRBV2 and TRBJ2-7, with TRBD2 matching over 12 bases. Germline V lookup: CDR1 SNHLY, CDR2 FYNNEI. V shed 5 bases, J shed 12 bases, and the junction held 5 bases outside the gene matches. The CDR3 loop spans 12 amino acids. CDR3 loop: CASSKTSGSRYF. The CDR3 region has the DNA TGTGCCAGCAGTAAGACTAGCGGGAGTCGGTACTTC. The whole variable domain, filled in from reference TRBV2 and TRBJ2-7, reads EPEVTQTPSHQVTQMGQEVILRCVPISNHLYFYWYRQILGQKVEFLVSFYNNEISEKSEIFDDQFSVERPDGSNFTLKIRSTKLEDSAMYFCASSKTSGSRYFGPGTRLTVT.

Notes on this clonotype: The CDR3 ends on some other residue instead of the conserved phenylalanine or tryptophan, so this is likely a read error. V is TRBV20-1 and J is TRBJ1-1; D uncertain. The CDR3 extends over 12 amino acids. V was shortened by 5 bases and J by 8 bases, with 15 bases between the two germline ends. In germline, CDR1 is DFQATT, CDR2 SNEGSKA (reference sequence). CDR3 DNA: TGCAGTGCTCATTGGCAGGTCTGCGAAGCTTTCTGT. It encodes CSAHWQVCEAFC.

There are many counts of this clonotype. In DNA form, the CDR3 reads TGTGCCAGCAGTCTAATCCCGGGACGGAACAATGAGCAGTTCTTC. Protein: CASSLIPGRNNEQFF. This chain joins TRBV6-4 and TRBJ2-1; D possibly matches TRBD1 or TRBD2 (5 bases each). Trimming pared 5 bases from V and 5 bases from J, leaving 16 bases between. Germline CDR1 and CDR2: MRHNA and SNTAGT. CDR3 length: 15 amino acids.

A few counts support this clonotype. The genes are TRBV15 and TRBJ2-7; a possible D gene is TRBD1 (6 bases). V was clipped by 0 bases and J by 1 base, with 10 bases between them. Germline loops: CDR1 LNHNV, CDR2 YYDKDF (reference sequence). There are 15 residues in the CDR3. This CDR3 is CATSREADSSYEQYF. DNA for the CDR3: TGTGCCACCAGCAGAGAGGCGGACAGTTCCTACGAGCAGTACTTC.